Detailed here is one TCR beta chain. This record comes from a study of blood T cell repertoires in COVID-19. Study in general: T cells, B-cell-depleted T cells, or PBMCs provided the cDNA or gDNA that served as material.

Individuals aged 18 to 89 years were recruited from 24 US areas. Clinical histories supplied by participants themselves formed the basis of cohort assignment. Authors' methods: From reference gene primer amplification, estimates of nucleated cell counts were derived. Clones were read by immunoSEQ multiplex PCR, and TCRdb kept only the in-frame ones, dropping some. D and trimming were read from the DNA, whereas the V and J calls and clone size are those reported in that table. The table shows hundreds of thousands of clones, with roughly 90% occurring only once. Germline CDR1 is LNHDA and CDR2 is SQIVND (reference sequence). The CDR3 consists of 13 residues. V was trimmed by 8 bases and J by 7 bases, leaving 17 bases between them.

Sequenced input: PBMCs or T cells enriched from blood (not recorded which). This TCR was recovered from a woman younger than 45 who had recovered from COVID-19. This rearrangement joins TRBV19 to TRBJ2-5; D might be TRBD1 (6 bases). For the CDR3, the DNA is TGTGCCAGTTCGACAGGCGGTTCACGGACCCAGTACTTC. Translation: CASSTGGSRTQYF.